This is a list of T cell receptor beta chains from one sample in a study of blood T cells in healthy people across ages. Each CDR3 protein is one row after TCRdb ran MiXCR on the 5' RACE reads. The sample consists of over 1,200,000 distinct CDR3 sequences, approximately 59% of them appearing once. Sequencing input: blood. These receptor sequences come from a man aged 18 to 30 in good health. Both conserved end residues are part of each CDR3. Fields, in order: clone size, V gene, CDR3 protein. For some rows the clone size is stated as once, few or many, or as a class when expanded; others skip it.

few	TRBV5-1	CASSFFSENTGELFF
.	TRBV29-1	CSVVPAWSSYEQYF
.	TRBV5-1	CASSFFGGSFADTQYF
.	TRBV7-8	CASSSSGSGGIQYF
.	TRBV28	CASSEAPQQFF
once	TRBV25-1	CASTLPAPPTTGLSNQPQHF
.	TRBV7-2	CASSLSQTGVDWFYEQYF
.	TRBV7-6	CASSLGGQQTYEQFF
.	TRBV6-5	CAVRTSVQETQYF
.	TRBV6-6	CASSYPPYEQYF
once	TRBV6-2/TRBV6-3	CASVLELAGVAGELFF